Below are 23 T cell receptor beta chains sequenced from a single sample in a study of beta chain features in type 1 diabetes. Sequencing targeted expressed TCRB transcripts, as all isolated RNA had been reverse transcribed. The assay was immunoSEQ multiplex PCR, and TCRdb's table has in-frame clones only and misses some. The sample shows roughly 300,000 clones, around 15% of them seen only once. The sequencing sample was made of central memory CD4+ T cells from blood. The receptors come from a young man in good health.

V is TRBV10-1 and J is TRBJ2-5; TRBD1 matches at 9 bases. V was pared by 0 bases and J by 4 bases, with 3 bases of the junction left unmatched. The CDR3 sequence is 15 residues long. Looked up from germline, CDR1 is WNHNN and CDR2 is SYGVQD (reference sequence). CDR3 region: CASSESGQGGETQYF. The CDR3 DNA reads TGCGCCAGCAGTGAGTCGGGACAGGGCGGAGAGACCCAGTACTTC.

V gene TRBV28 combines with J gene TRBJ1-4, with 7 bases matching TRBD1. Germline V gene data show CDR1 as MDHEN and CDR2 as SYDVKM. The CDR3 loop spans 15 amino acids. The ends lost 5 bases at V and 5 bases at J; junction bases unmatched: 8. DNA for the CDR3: TGTGCCAGCAGTGATCCGGGACAGTTAAATGAAAAACTGTTTTTT. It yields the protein CASSDPGQLNEKLFF.

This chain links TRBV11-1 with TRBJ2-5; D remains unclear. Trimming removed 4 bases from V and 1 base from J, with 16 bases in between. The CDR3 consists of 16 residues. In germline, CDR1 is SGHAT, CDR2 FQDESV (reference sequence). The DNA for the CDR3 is TGTGCCAGCAGCTGGCCCATTCACGGGCTCCAAGAGACCCAGTACTTC. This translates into CASSWPIHGLQETQYF. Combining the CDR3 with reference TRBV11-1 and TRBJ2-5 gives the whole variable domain EAEVAQSPRYKITEKSQAVAFWCDPISGHATLYWYRQILGQGPELLVQFQDESVVDDSQLPKDRFSAERLKGVDSTLKIQPAELGDSAMYLCASSWPIHGLQETQYFGPGTRLLVL.

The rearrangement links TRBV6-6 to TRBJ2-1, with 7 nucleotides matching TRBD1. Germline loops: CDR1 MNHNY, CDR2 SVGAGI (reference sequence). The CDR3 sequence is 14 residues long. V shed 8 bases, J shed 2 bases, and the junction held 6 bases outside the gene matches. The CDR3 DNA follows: TGTGCCAGCGTAGGACAGGACGCCTACAATGAGCAGTTCTTC. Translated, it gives CASVGQDAYNEQFF.

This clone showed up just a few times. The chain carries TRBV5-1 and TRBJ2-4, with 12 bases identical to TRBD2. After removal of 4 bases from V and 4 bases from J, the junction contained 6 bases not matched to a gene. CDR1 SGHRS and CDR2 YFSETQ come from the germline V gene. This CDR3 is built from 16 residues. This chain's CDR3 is CASSRTSGKIKNIQYF. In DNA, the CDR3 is TGCGCCAGCAGCAGGACTAGCGGGAAGATTAAAAACATTCAGTACTTC.

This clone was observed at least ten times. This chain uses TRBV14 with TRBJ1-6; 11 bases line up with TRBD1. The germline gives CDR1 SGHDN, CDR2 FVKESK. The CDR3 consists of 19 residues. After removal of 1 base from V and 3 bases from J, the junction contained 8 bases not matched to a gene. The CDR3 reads CASSQVEPGQGVYNSPLHF. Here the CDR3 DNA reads TGTGCCAGCAGCCAAGTGGAGCCGGGACAGGGGGTCTATAATTCACCCCTCCACTTT.

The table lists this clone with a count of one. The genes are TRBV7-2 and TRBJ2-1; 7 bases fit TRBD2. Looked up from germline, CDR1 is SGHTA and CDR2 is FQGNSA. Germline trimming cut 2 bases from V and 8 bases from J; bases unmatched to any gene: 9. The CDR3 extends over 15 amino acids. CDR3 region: CASSLNGRRGDEQFF. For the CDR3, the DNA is TGTGCCAGCAGCTTAAACGGGAGGAGGGGCGATGAGCAGTTCTTC.

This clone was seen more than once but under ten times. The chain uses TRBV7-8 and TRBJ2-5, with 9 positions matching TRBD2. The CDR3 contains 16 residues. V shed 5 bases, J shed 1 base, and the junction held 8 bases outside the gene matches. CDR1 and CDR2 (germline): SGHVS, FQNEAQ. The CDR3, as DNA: TGTGCCAGCAGCCGAGAGCGGGGGGCCGTCCAAGAGACCCAGTACTTC. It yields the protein CASSRERGAVQETQYF.

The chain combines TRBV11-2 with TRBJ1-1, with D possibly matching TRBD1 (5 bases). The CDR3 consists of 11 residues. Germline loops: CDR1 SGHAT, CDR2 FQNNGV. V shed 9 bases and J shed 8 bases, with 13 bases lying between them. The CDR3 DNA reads TGTGCCAGTAGGCAGGGTCAAGAAGCTTTCTTT. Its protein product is CASRQGQEAFF.

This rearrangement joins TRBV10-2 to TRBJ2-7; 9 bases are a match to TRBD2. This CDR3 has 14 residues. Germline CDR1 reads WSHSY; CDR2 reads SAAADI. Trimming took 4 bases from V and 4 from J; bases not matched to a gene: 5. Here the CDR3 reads CASSGLAGTYEQYF. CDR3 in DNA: TGCGCCAGCAGTGGCCTAGCGGGAACATACGAGCAGTACTTC.

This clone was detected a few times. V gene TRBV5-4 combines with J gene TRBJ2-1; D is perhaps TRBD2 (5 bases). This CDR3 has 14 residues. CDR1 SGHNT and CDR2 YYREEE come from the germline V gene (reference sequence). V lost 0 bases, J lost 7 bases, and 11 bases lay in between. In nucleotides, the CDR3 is TGTGCCAGCAGCTTGGTTGAGGGCTATAATGAGCAGTTCTTC. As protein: CASSLVEGYNEQFF.

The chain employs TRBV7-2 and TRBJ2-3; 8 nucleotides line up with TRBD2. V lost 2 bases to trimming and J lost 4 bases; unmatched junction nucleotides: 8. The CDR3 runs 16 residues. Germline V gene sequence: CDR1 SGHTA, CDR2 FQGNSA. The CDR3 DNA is TGTGCCAGCAGCTTATTAACGGGGGGGCGTTCAGATACGCAGTATTTT. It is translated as CASSLLTGGRSDTQYF. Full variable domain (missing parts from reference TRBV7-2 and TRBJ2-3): GAGVSQSPSNKVTEKGKDVELRCDPISGHTALYWYRQSLGQGLEFLIYFQGNSAPDKSGLPSDRFSAERTGGSVSTLTIQRTQQEDSAVYLCASSLLTGGRSDTQYFGPGTRLTVL.

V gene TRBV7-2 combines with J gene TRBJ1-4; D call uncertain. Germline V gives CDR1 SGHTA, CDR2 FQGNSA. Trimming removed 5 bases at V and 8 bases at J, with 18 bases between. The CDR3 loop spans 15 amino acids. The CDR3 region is CASSGNLGVREKLFF. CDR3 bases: TGTGCCAGCAGCGGAAACCTTGGGGTGAGGGAAAAACTGTTTTTT.

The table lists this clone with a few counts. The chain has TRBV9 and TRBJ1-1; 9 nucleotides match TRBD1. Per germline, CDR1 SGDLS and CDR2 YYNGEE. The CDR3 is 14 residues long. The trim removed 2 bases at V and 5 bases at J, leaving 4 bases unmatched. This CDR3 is CASSVTGGKTEAFF. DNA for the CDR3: TGTGCCAGCAGCGTTACAGGGGGCAAGACTGAAGCTTTCTTT.

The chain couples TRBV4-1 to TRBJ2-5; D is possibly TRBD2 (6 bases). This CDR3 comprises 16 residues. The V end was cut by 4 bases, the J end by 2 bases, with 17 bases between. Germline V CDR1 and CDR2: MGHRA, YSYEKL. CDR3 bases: TGCGCCAGCAGCCCCCAGGCGGGATTAGATCAAGAGACCCAGTACTTC. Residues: CASSPQAGLDQETQYF.

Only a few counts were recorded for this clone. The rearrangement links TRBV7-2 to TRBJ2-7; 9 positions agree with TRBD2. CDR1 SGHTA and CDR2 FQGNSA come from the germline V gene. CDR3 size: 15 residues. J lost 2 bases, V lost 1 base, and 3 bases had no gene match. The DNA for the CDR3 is TGTGCCAGCAGCTTAGGGGCTAGCGGGGCCTACGAGCAGTACTTC. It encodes CASSLGASGAYEQYF.

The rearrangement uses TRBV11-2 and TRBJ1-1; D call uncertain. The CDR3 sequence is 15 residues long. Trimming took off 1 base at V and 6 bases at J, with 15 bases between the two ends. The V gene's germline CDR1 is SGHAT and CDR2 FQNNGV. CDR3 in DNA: TGTGCCAGCAGCTTAGGGGTCAGAGGAATTGCTGAAGCTTTCTTT. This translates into CASSLGVRGIAEAFF.

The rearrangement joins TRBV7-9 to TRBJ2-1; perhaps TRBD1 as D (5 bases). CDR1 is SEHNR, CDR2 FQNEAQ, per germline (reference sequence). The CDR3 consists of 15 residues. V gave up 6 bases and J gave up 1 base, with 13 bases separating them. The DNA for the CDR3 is TGTGCCAGCAGACCGCCCAGGGAATCCTACAATGAGCAGTTCTTC. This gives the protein CASRPPRESYNEQFF.

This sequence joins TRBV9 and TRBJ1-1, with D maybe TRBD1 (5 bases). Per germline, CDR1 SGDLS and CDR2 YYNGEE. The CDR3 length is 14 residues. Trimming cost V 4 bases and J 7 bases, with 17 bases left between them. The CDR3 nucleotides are TGTGCCAGCAGCCCCCGCGAGGGGTCCGGTGAAGCTTTCTTT. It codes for CASSPREGSGEAFF.

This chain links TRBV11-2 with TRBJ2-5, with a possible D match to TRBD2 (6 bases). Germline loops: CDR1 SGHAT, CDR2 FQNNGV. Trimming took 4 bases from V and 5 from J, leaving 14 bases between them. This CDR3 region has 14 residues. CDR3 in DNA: TGTGCCAGCAGCTATACCGGGAGAGCGGAGACCCAGTACTTC. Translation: CASSYTGRAETQYF.

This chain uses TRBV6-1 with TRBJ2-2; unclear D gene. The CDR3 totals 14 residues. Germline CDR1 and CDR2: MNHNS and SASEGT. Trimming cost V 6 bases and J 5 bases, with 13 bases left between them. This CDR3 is CASSPVLGTGELFF. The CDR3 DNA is TGTGCCAGCAGCCCCGTCTTAGGGACCGGGGAGCTGTTTTTT.

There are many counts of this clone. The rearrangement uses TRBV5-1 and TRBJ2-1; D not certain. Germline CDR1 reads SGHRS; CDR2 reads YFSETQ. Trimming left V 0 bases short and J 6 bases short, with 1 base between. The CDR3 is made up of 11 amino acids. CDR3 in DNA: TGCGCCAGCAGCTTGGCCAATGAGCAGTTCTTC. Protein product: CASSLANEQFF.

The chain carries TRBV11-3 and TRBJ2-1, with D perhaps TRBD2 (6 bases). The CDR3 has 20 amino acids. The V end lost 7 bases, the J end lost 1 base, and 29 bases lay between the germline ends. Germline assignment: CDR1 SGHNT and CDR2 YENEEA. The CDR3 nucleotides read TGTGCCAGCACCATCTACTCTAGCGTCAACTCCCTTTCTTCCTACAATGAGCAGTTCTTC. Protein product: CASTIYSSVNSLSSYNEQFF.